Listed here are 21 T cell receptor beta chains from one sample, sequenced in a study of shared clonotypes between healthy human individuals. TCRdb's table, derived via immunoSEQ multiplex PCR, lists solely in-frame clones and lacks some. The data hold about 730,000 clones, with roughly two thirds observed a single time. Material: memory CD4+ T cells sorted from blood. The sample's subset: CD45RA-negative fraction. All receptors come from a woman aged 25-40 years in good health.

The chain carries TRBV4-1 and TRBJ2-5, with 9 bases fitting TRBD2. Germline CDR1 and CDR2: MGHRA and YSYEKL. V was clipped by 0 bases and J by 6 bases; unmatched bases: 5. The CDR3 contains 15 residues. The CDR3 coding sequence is TGCGCCAGCAGCCAAGATCGCGGGAGGGGAAAGACCCAGTACTTC. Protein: CASSQDRGRGKTQYF.

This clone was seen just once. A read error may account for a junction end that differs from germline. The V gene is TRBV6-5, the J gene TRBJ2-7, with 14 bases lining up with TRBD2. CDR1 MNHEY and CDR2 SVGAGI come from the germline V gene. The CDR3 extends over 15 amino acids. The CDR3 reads CAISQGLAGADEQYF. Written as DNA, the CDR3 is TGTGCCATCAGTCAGGGACTAGCGGGAGCGGATGAGCAGTACTTC.

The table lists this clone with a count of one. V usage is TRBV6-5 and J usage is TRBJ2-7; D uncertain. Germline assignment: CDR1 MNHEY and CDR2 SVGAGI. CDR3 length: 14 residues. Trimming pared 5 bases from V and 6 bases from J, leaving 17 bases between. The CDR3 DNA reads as TGTGCCAGCAGTCCCCGACGCCTTGGGTTCGAGCAGTACTTC. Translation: CASSPRRLGFEQYF.

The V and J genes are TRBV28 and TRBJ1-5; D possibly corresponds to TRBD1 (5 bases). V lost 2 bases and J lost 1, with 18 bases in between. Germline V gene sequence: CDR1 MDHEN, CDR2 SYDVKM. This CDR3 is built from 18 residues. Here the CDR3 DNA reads TGTGCCAGCAGTTTAATTATCGGTGGGGCGGGGAGCAATCAGCCCCAGCATTTT. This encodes CASSLIIGGAGSNQPQHF. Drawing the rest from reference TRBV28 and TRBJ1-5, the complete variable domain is DVKVTQSSRYLVKRTGEKVFLECVQDMDHENMFWYRQDPGLGLRLIYFSYDVKMKEKGDIPEGYSVSREKKERFSLILESASTNQTSMYLCASSLIIGGAGSNQPQHFGDGTRLSIL.

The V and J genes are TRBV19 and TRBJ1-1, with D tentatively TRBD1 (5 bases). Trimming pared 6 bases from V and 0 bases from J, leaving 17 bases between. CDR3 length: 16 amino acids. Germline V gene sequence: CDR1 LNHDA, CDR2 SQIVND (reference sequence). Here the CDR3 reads CASSPPTQGLNTEAFF. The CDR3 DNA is TGTGCCAGTAGCCCCCCCACCCAGGGTTTGAACACTGAAGCTTTCTTT.

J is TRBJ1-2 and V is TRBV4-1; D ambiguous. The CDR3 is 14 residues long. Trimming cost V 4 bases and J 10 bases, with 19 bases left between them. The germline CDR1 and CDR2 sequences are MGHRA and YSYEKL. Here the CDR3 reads CASSPNYGVSAYTF. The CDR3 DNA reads TGCGCCAGCAGCCCGAATTACGGAGTGTCGGCCTACACCTTC.

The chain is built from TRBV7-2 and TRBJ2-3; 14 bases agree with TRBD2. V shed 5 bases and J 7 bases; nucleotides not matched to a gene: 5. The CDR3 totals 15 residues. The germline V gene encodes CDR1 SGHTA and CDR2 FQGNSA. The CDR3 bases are TGTGCCAGCAGCCAGGGACTAGCGGGAGTGTATACGCAGTATTTT. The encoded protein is CASSQGLAGVYTQYF.

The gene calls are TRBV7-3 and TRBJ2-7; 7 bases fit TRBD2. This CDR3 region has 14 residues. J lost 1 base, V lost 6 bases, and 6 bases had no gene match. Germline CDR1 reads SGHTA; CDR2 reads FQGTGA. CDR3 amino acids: CASRKRAGSYEQYF. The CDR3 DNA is TGTGCCAGCAGGAAGAGAGCGGGATCCTACGAGCAGTACTTC.

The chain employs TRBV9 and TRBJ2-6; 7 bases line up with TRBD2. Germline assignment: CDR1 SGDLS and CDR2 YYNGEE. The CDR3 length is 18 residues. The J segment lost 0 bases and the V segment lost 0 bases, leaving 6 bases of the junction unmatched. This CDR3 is CASSVEIAGPSGANVLTF. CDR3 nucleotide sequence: TGTGCCAGCAGCGTAGAAATAGCGGGCCCCTCTGGGGCCAACGTCCTGACTTTC. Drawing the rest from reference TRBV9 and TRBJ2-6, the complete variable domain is DSGVTQTPKHLITATGQRVTLRCSPRSGDLSVYWYQQSLDQGLQFLIQYYNGEERAKGNILERFSAQQFPDLHSELNLSSLELGDSALYFCASSVEIAGPSGANVLTFGAGSRLTVL.

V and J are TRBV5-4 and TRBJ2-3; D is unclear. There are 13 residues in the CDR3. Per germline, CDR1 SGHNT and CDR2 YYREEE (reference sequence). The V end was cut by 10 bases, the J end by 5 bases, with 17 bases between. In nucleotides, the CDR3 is TGTGCCGCTCACCCCGAATGGGAAGATACGCAGTATTTT. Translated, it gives CAAHPEWEDTQYF. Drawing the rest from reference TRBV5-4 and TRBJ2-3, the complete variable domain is ETGVTQSPTHLIKTRGQQVTLRCSSQSGHNTVSWYQQALGQGPQFIFQYYREEENGRGNFPPRFSGLQFPNYSSELNVNALELDDSALYLCAAHPEWEDTQYFGPGTRLTVL.

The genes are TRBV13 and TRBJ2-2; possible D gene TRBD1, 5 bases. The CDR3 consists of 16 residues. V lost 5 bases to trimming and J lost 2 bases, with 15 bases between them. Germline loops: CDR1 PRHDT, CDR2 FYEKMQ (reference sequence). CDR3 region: CASSPTWGSNTGELFF. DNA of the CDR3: TGTGCCAGCAGCCCAACTTGGGGCTCTAACACCGGGGAGCTGTTTTTT.

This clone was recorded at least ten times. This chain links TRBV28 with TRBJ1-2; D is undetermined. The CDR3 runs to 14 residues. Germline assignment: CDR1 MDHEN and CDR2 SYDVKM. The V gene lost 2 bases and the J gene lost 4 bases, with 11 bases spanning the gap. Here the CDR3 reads CASSLATVSYGYTF. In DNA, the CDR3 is TGTGCCAGCAGTTTAGCAACGGTTTCCTATGGCTACACCTTC.

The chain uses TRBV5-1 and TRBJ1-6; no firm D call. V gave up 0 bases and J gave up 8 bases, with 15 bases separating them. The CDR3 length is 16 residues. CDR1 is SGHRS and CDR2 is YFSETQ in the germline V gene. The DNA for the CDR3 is TGCGCCAGCAGCTTGGTTCCCCCAGATTTAGATTCACCCCTCCACTTT. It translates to CASSLVPPDLDSPLHF.

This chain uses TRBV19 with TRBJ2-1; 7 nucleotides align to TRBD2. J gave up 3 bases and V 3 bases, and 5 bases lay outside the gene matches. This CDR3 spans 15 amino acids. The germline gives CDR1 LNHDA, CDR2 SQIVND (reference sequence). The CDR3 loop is CASSMSSGDYNEQFF. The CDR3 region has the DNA TGTGCCAGTAGTATGAGCAGCGGGGACTACAATGAGCAGTTCTTC.

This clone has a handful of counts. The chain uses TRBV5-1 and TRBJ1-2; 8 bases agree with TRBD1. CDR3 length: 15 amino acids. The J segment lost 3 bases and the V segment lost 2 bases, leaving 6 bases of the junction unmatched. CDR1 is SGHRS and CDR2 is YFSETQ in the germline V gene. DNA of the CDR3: TGCGCCAGCAGCTTTTCAGGGGGCTCGGACTATGGCTACACCTTC. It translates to CASSFSGGSDYGYTF.

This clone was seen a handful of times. CDR3 nucleotide sequence: TGTGCCAGCAGTGGGGGCCAGGGACTCTATGGCTACACCTTC. Its translation: CASSGGQGLYGYTF. V is TRBV2 and J is TRBJ1-2, with D possibly matching TRBD1 (5 bases). The CDR3 loop spans 14 amino acids. Germline V gene data show CDR1 as SNHLY and CDR2 as FYNNEI. V was clipped by 4 bases and J by 4 bases, with 13 bases between them.

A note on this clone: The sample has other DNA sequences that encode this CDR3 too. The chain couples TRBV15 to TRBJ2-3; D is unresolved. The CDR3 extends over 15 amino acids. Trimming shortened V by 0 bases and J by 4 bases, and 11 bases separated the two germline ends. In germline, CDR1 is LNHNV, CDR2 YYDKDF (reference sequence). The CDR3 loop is CATSRDRAEPDTQYF. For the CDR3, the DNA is TGTGCCACCAGCAGAGATCGGGCGGAACCAGATACGCAGTATTTT.

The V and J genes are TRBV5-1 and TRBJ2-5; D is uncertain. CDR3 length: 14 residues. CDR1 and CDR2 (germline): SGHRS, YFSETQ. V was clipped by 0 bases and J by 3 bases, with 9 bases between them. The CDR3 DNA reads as TGCGCCAGCAGCTTGGTGGCTGCAAAAGAGACCCAGTACTTC. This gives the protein CASSLVAAKETQYF.

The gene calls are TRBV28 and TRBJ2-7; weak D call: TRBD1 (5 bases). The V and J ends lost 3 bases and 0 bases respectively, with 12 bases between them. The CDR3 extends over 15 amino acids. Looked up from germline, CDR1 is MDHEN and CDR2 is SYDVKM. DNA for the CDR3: TGTGCCAGCAGTTTGTTTAGGGGTGGCTCCTACGAGCAGTACTTC. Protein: CASSLFRGGSYEQYF.

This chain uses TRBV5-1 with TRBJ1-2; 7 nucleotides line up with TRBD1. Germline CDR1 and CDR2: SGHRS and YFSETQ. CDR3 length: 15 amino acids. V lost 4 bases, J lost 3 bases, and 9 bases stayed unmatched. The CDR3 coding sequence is TGCGCCAGCAGCCATGAGACAGGGCCGGACTATGGCTACACCTTC. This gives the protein CASSHETGPDYGYTF.

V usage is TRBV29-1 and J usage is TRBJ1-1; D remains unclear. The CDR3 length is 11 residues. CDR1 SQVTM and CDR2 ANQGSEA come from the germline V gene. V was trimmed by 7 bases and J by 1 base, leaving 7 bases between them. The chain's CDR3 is CSAWANTEAFF. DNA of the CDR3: TGCAGCGCTTGGGCGAACACTGAAGCTTTCTTT. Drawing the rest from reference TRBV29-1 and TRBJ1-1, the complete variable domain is SAVISQKPSRDICQRGTSLTIQCQVDSQVTMMFWYRQQPGQSLTLIATANQGSEATYESGFVIDKFPISRPNLTFSTLTVSNMSPEDSSIYLCSAWANTEAFFGQGTRLTVV.